The 13 T cell receptor beta chains below all came from one sample that was sequenced in a study of early T cells in non-severe SARS-CoV-2 infection. A single record per CDR3 protein comes from TCRdb applying MiXCR to the 5' RACE reads. The data show more than 60,000 distinct CDR3 sequences, approximately 13% seen once. This material consisted of whole blood, taken at baseline. Receptors were obtained from an adult who was a healthcare worker with PCR-confirmed SARS-CoV-2 infection or an uninfected control (not recorded which).

In this sample, this clonotype turned up a few times. The CDR3 reads CASNQGGSGNTIYF. DNA for the CDR3: TGTGCCAGCAACCAAGGGGGCTCTGGAAACACCATATATTTT. The rearrangement joins TRBV2 to TRBJ1-3, with a tentative D call TRBD1 (6 bases). This CDR3 comprises 14 residues. Germline V gene data show CDR1 as SNHLY and CDR2 as FYNNEI. V dropped 7 bases and J dropped 0 bases, with 10 bases sitting between them. Drawing the rest from reference TRBV2 and TRBJ1-3, the complete variable domain is EPEVTQTPSHQVTQMGQEVILRCVPISNHLYFYWYRQILGQKVEFLVSFYNNEISEKSEIFDDQFSVERPDGSNFTLKIRSTKLEDSAMYFCASNQGGSGNTIYFGEGSWLTVV.

This clonotype turned up a few times. The V gene is TRBV5-4, the J gene TRBJ2-7; 9 bases are shared with TRBD2. The trim removed 4 bases at V and 0 bases at J, leaving 8 bases unmatched. The CDR3 is 16 amino acids. Per the germline V gene, CDR1 is SGHNT and CDR2 is YYREEE (reference sequence). The chain's CDR3 is CASSKELAGSSYEQYF. CDR3 DNA: TGTGCCAGCAGCAAAGAGCTAGCGGGGAGCTCCTACGAGCAGTACTTC.

This clonotype was seen a few times. The chain combines TRBV7-9 with TRBJ2-7; 11 nucleotides line up with TRBD1. Trimming at V came to 4 bases and at J to 5 bases, leaving 13 bases not matched to a gene. Germline V gene data show CDR1 as SEHNR and CDR2 as FQNEAQ (reference sequence). The CDR3 has 17 amino acids. The chain's CDR3 is CASSSPIERDRGNEQYF. The CDR3 bases are TGTGCCAGCAGCTCACCGATAGAACGGGACAGGGGGAACGAGCAGTACTTC.

The chain joins TRBV7-6 to TRBJ2-7; 9 bases line up with TRBD1. Germline trimming cut 5 bases from V and 6 bases from J; bases unmatched to any gene: 2. This CDR3 is built from 12 residues. CDR1 SGHVS and CDR2 FNYEAQ come from the germline V gene. CDR3 sequence (DNA): TGTGCCAGCAGCCAGGACAGGGGCGAGCAGTACTTC. Translation: CASSQDRGEQYF.

This clonotype turned up a few times. This rearrangement joins TRBV5-1 to TRBJ1-5; D not certain. Trimming shortened V by 0 bases and J by 0 bases, and 7 bases separated the two germline ends. The CDR3 is 15 residues long. Germline CDR1 reads SGHRS; CDR2 reads YFSETQ. CDR3 in amino acids: CASSLGGSSNQPQHF. DNA for the CDR3: TGCGCCAGCAGCTTGGGGGGAAGTAGCAATCAGCCCCAGCATTTT.

In this sample, this clonotype turned up a few times. This chain uses TRBV7-8 with TRBJ2-5; possibly TRBD1 or TRBD2 for D (6 bases each). Trimming stripped 3 bases from V and 8 bases from J, with 7 bases between. Germline V gives CDR1 SGHVS, CDR2 FQNEAQ. This CDR3 is 11 amino acids long. CDR3 coding DNA: TGTGCCAGCAGCTTGGGGGGCACCCAGTACTTC. Protein: CASSLGGTQYF.

V usage is TRBV11-2 and J usage is TRBJ2-1, with 8 nucleotides matching TRBD2. V shed 1 base, J shed 5 bases, and the junction held 4 bases outside the gene matches. The CDR3 contains 15 residues. Germline values: CDR1 SGHAT, CDR2 FQNNGV. DNA for the CDR3: TGTGCCAGCAGCTTAGGAGCGGGGGTAAACAATGAGCAGTTCTTC. Amino acid sequence: CASSLGAGVNNEQFF.

The chain recombines TRBV20-1 with TRBJ2-7; 8 nucleotides match TRBD2. Germline CDR1 and CDR2: DFQATT and SNEGSKA (reference sequence). The CDR3 is made up of 14 amino acids. V lost 2 bases, J lost 1 base, and 4 bases stayed unmatched. CDR3 DNA: TGCAGTGCTAGAAGACCGGGGGGGTCCTACGAGCAGTACTTC. It codes for CSARRPGGSYEQYF.

This clonotype was detected many times. The rearrangement links TRBV7-9 to TRBJ2-2; no reliable D call. Germline V gene sequence: CDR1 SEHNR, CDR2 FQNEAQ (reference sequence). The CDR3 is 16 amino acids. V was clipped by 3 bases and J by 4 bases, with 15 bases between them. The CDR3 loop reads CASSFPGRDGTGELFF. CDR3 coding DNA: TGTGCCAGCAGCTTCCCGGGCCGCGACGGCACCGGGGAGCTGTTTTTT.

This clonotype was counted ten times or more. The chain combines TRBV7-9 with TRBJ2-5, with D perhaps given as TRBD1 or TRBD2 (5 bases each). Germline V lookup: CDR1 SEHNR, CDR2 FQNEAQ (reference sequence). CDR3 size: 14 residues. The V end lost 2 bases, the J end lost 2 bases, and 9 bases lay between the germline ends. Here the CDR3 reads CASSLWDRQETQYF. CDR3 in DNA: TGTGCCAGCAGCTTATGGGACCGACAAGAGACCCAGTACTTC.

The gene calls are TRBV18 and TRBJ1-5; D is uncertain. The CDR3 is made up of 15 amino acids. V was cut by 4 bases and J by 0 bases, with 10 bases left in between. Germline lookup yields CDR1 KGHSH and CDR2 LQKENI. CDR3 region: CASSRDKNSNQPQHF. CDR3 nucleotide sequence: TGTGCCAGCTCACGCGACAAAAATAGCAATCAGCCCCAGCATTTT.

The CDR3 bases are TGTGCCAGCTCAGGGAGCGGGGGGGATCAGCCCCAGCATTTT. Its translation: CASSGSGGDQPQHF. The V and J genes are TRBV18 and TRBJ1-5; possible D gene TRBD1, 5 bases. V was cut by 5 bases and J by 5 bases, with 13 bases left in between. This CDR3 region has 14 residues. The V gene's germline CDR1 is KGHSH and CDR2 LQKENI.

This clonotype was seen a handful of times. The V and J genes are TRBV20-1 and TRBJ2-1, with TRBD2 identical over 13 bases. Germline CDR1 reads DFQATT; CDR2 reads SNEGSKA (reference sequence). The CDR3 is 16 residues long. J was trimmed by 4 bases and V by 0 bases; bases with no gene match: 3. The CDR3 region is CSARDTTSGGYNEQFF. The CDR3 DNA follows: TGCAGTGCTAGAGACACGACTAGCGGGGGGTACAATGAGCAGTTCTTC.